Given below is one T cell receptor (beta chain) in context. Its antigen remains unknown. The sample originates from a study of CD4 T cells in relation to SARS-CoV-2 and coronaviruses. CD4+ T cells from unexposed donors were obtained before the COVID-19 pandemic (2011-2018). Isolation of CD4+ T cells took place after about 9 days in culture. As cell numbers allowed, unexposed-donor CD4+ T cells faced SARS-CoV-2 S/N and four cold-coronavirus spikes. Notes on the study in general: Crossreactive clones expanded significantly less to SARS-CoV-2 than monoreactive clones.

Profiled with immunoSEQ multiplex PCR; TCRdb holds only in-frame clones, not every one. Of about 26,000 clones in the sample, around three quarters were seen once. Trimming stripped 6 bases from V and 8 bases from J, with 28 bases between. This CDR3 has 18 residues. Germline V gives CDR1 KGHDR, CDR2 SFDVKD. Material for sequencing was CD4+ T cells from PBMCs, cultured in vitro. V usage is TRBV24-1 and J usage is TRBJ2-1; perhaps TRBD1 as D (6 bases). The TCR originated in a human donor in good health. This CDR3 reads CATSSVPYRVSLLDEQFF. The CDR3 nucleotides are TGTGCCACCAGTTCAGTCCCATACAGGGTTTCCCTACTGGATGAGCAGTTCTTC.